The source of this T cell receptor (beta chain) is a study of cytomegalovirus exposure and HLA in healthy donors. Overall study findings and caveats: Cytomegalovirus-associated status was assigned to roughly 160 TCR beta chains. Subsequent analysis showed first-cohort TCR clusters tending to co-occur in 120 validation repertoires.

Sequencing was performed with immunoSEQ multiplex PCR; in TCRdb, only in-frame clones are kept and a portion is missing. The data contain 170,000 or so clones, approximately 83% of them singletons. For this clone: The antigen remains unidentified.

CDR1 and CDR2 (germline): MNHNS, SASEGT. The CDR3 is made up of 15 amino acids. Trimming shortened V by 1 base and J by 7 bases, and 13 bases separated the two germline ends. Sequencing used PBMCs. This chain joins TRBV6-1 and TRBJ2-2, with D tentatively TRBD2 (7 bases). The sequence was collected from a young woman in good health and CMV-seropositive. CDR3 amino acids: CASSEVTGGHGELFF. The CDR3, as DNA: TGTGCCAGCAGTGAAGTTACCGGGGGGCACGGGGAGCTGTTTTTT.